One and the same sample provided the 10 T cell receptor beta chains below, sequenced in a study of identical twins. TCRdb re-analysed the 5' RACE reads in MiXCR, keeping a single row per CDR3 protein. The repertoire holds approximately 1.8 million distinct CDR3 sequences, with more than 30% as singletons. Sequencing was done on a sample of cord blood. Receptors were obtained from a newborn girl in good health.

This clonotype was detected only a few times. The rearrangement joins TRBV5-1 to TRBJ2-3; no firm D call. CDR3 size: 17 residues. From germline, CDR1 is SGHRS and CDR2 YFSETQ. V lost 0 bases and J lost 3, with 17 bases in between. CDR3 sequence (DNA): TGCGCCAGCAGCTTGGTATACGGTGTCCTTCGGACAGATACGCAGTATTTT. It specifies CASSLVYGVLRTDTQYF.

This clonotype showed up many times. This chain uses TRBV10-3 with TRBJ2-7; perhaps TRBD1 as D (5 bases). CDR3 length: 13 residues. Germline CDR1 reads ENHRY; CDR2 reads SYGVKD. Trimming cost V 0 bases and J 3 bases, with 6 bases left between them. CDR3 coding DNA: TGTGCCATCAGTGAGTCGACAGTCTACGAGCAGTACTTC. This codes for CAISESTVYEQYF.

This clonotype was found a few times. V is TRBV10-3 and J is TRBJ2-7, with D uncertain. The CDR3 consists of 14 residues. Germline assignment: CDR1 ENHRY and CDR2 SYGVKD. V was cut by 5 bases and J by 0 bases, with 11 bases left in between. The CDR3 protein is CAISNLPTSYEQYF. The CDR3 DNA reads TGTGCCATCAGTAACCTGCCCACCTCCTACGAGCAGTACTTC.

CDR3 DNA: TGTGCCATCAGTAACCGGGACAGTGCGGATCAGCCCCAGCATTTT. Protein product: CAISNRDSADQPQHF. This chain links TRBV10-3 with TRBJ1-5; 7 positions match TRBD1. The V and J ends lost 5 bases and 5 bases, in that order; junction bases with no gene match: 9. The germline CDR1 and CDR2 sequences are ENHRY and SYGVKD. The CDR3 is made up of 15 amino acids.

This clonotype turned up a few times. This chain links TRBV4-1 with TRBJ1-4; no reliable D call. Trimming stripped 3 bases from V and 8 bases from J, with 10 bases between. Germline V gives CDR1 MGHRA, CDR2 YSYEKL. The CDR3 runs to 13 residues. CDR3 sequence (DNA): TGCGCCAGCAGCCAGCCGGGCTGGGAAAAACTGTTTTTT. As protein: CASSQPGWEKLFF.

This clonotype was observed many times. The rearrangement uses TRBV5-1 and TRBJ2-5; D possibly corresponds to TRBD1 (5 bases). Germline V lookup: CDR1 SGHRS, CDR2 YFSETQ. There are 14 residues in the CDR3. Trimming took 0 bases from V and 7 from J, leaving 13 bases between them. The CDR3 sequence: CASSLAPGQSTQYF. CDR3 nucleotides: TGCGCCAGCAGCTTGGCCCCCGGACAATCGACCCAGTACTTC.

This clonotype was observed a few times. The gene calls are TRBV20-1 and TRBJ2-1; 9 bases match TRBD2. This CDR3 has 15 residues. Germline V gene sequence: CDR1 DFQATT, CDR2 SNEGSKA (reference sequence). J lost 2 bases, V lost 3 bases, and 5 bases had no gene match. The CDR3 nucleotides are TGCAGTGCTAGGCTAGCGGGATTAGCCTACAATGAGCAGTTCTTC. Translating gives CSARLAGLAYNEQFF.

This sequence joins TRBV4-2 and TRBJ1-1; D may be TRBD1 (5 bases). Germline CDR1 and CDR2: LGHNA and YNFKEQ. Deletions cut 1 base from V and 7 bases from J, with 16 bases between. The CDR3 loop spans 15 amino acids. The CDR3 DNA follows: TGTGCCAGCAGCCAAGGCGGGGCTGTGGCCTATGAAGCTTTCTTT. Translated: CASSQGGAVAYEAFF.

In its sample, this clonotype was seen a few times. J is TRBJ2-1 and V is TRBV20-1, with D perhaps TRBD1 (6 bases). CDR1 and CDR2 (germline): DFQATT, SNEGSKA (reference sequence). This CDR3 has 14 amino acids. V lost 1 base to trimming and J lost 1 base, with 8 bases between them. In nucleotides, the CDR3 is TGCAGTGCTAGAGCGAGGGGGTCCTACAATGAGCAGTTCTTC. This gives the protein CSARARGSYNEQFF.

This clonotype was found many times. The chain employs TRBV10-3 and TRBJ2-7; 9 bases align to TRBD1. CDR1 is ENHRY, CDR2 SYGVKD, per germline. The CDR3 covers 14 residues. J was trimmed by 2 bases and V by 3 bases; bases with no gene match: 2. CDR3 bases: TGTGCCATCAGTGACCGGACAGGGGCCTACGAGCAGTACTTC. This gives the protein CAISDRTGAYEQYF.